The sequence of this T cell receptor (beta chain) was determined in a study of identical twins (TCRdb year 2016). About the study as a whole: To test whether fetal clonotypes persist, this study deep-sequenced TCR alpha and beta repertoires from monozygotic twins, from unrelated adults of various ages, and from cord blood. To rule out contamination, replicate twin experiments were performed at different times with different library preparation protocols. Overall study outcomes, separate from this receptor: Invariant T cells such as MAIT and iNKT could partly confound zero-insertion analyses, though diverse VJ usage argued against this for most clonotypes. Abundant cord blood beta clonotypes had fewer insertions, young adult naive repertoires showed a similar but weaker trend, and memory repertoires showed no such trend. Because the same donors could not be followed over many years, the conclusions depended on cross-sectional statistical analysis. The excess sharing between twins in beta out-of-frame sequences was weaker because fewer shared sequences reduced the signal-to-noise ratio. Recombination models systematically underestimated out-of-frame TCR alpha sharing in monozygotic twins but agreed with sharing between unrelated individuals. Compared with coincidental sharing between unrelated individuals, out-of-frame TCR alpha sequences shared between twins showed an excess of sequences with low generation probability.

Library prep was done by 5' RACE. Sequencing used an Illumina HiSeq 2000. A universal primer binding site was introduced by template switching, and a unique molecular identifier was present in the final cDNA, enabling accurate counting of TCR cDNA molecules. First-strand cDNA for TCR alpha and beta chains was synthesized from specific primers in the conserved constant-segment region. Each cDNA library was double barcoded, with a SMART-Mk sample barcode plus Illumina barcodes, to control for contamination. TruSeq adapter sequences and Illumina sample barcodes were added in two successive PCR steps. Sequencing of the TCR alpha and beta cDNA libraries was done on the Illumina HiSeq platform using custom primers. For the original study's pipeline: Raw reads were processed with MiGEC to extract unique molecular identifiers, and MiXCR was used to determine CDR3 positions. For each individual, recombination models were inferred using an EM algorithm with the repgenHMM and IGoR tools. Shared clonotypes were analyzed with the tcR package in R, and sharing was normalized by the product of cloneset sizes. Out-of-frame nonproductive sequences were analyzed to study raw recombination free of thymic and clonal selection effects. TCRdb reworked the public reads: Q25 trimming with fastp, MiXCR clone assembly, productive beta chains retained. Each CDR3 protein gets just one entry, which takes the most common genes and DNA from the rows behind it. The V and J calls here are based on TCRdb, not the publication. This sample gives roughly 1,500,000 distinct CDR3 sequences in total; under 35% of them show up just once. Together, the top ten hold about 0.27% of the sample.

Every donor in the study was a healthy Caucasian. Only a few counts were recorded for this clonotype. Its antigen specificity is not known. There are no base qualities to consult, and no much larger clone falls within one base. Sequences SGHRS (CDR1) and YFSETQ (CDR2) are obtained from the germline V gene. The CDR3 numbers 14 residues from cysteine through phenylalanine. The only DNA kept is the CDR3, 42 bases in frame from the first base. V loses 3 bases of germline sequence and J loses 0 bases, and the interval between the two ends is 8 bases. Input material: cord blood. The rearrangement combines TRBV5-1 with TRBJ2-3, with the D call perhaps TRBD1 or TRBD2, as 5 bases match in each case. This TCR came from a newborn girl in good health. DNA sequence: TGCGCCAGCAGCTGGGGACCGAGCACAGATACGCAGTATTTT. This is translated as CASSWGPSTDTQYF.